A selection of T cell receptor beta chains follows, all from one sample in a study of blood T cell repertoires in COVID-19. The data were produced by immunoSEQ multiplex PCR, yet TCRdb's version contains in-frame clones alone and is incomplete. The table shows roughly 330,000 clones, with around 80% occurring only once. The sample consisted of peripheral blood. The receptors derive from a woman in her fifties or sixties with acute or convalescent COVID-19. Both conserved end residues are trimmed from each CDR3. Each record gives: clone size, J gene, V gene, CDR3 protein. Rows give clone size only sometimes, using once, few, many, or a class for an expanded clone.

abundance: NA
j_gene: TRBJ2-1
v_gene: TRBV6-4
CDR3aa: ASSDTSGAYNEQF

abundance: NA
j_gene: TRBJ1-2
v_gene: TRBV10-3
CDR3aa: AISKQGTMDDYGYT

abundance: NA
j_gene: TRBJ2-2
v_gene: TRBV5-1
CDR3aa: ASSSIPGQGGTGELF

abundance: NA
j_gene: TRBJ2-6
v_gene: TRBV18
CDR3aa: ASSEFAGANVLT

abundance: NA
j_gene: TRBJ2-3
v_gene: TRBV4-3
CDR3aa: ASSQDRGGDTDTQY

abundance: NA
j_gene: TRBJ2-1
v_gene: TRBV11-2
CDR3aa: ASSLGVAGVNEQF

abundance: NA
j_gene: TRBJ2-5
v_gene: TRBV27
CDR3aa: ASWAPGRGSIETQY

abundance: NA
j_gene: TRBJ1-6
v_gene: TRBV5-6
CDR3aa: ASSHTGTGHSPLH

abundance: NA
j_gene: TRBJ2-6
v_gene: TRBV9
CDR3aa: ASSVVMSGANVLT

abundance: NA
j_gene: TRBJ1-1
v_gene: TRBV14
CDR3aa: ASSQEGRGGTEAF

abundance: few
j_gene: TRBJ2-7
v_gene: TRBV30
CDR3aa: AWTGAYEQY

abundance: NA
j_gene: TRBJ2-2
v_gene: TRBV29-1
CDR3aa: SVAGLAGGANTGELF

abundance: few
j_gene: TRBJ1-1
v_gene: TRBV29-1
CDR3aa: SLVRGGYTEAF

abundance: few
j_gene: TRBJ1-1
v_gene: TRBV18
CDR3aa: ASSGEVNTEAF

abundance: NA
j_gene: TRBJ2-1
v_gene: TRBV5-1
CDR3aa: ASSAGQGENEQF

abundance: NA
j_gene: TRBJ2-1
v_gene: TRBV19
CDR3aa: ASSIDGTHNEQF

abundance: few
j_gene: TRBJ2-1
v_gene: TRBV7-9
CDR3aa: ASSSSGPYNEQF

abundance: NA
j_gene: TRBJ1-6
v_gene: TRBV10-3
CDR3aa: AISESAGQGGSPLH

abundance: NA
j_gene: TRBJ2-2
v_gene: TRBV27
CDR3aa: ASSPKNDPGTGTGELF

abundance: NA
j_gene: TRBJ2-1
v_gene: TRBV24-1
CDR3aa: ATSAERGNYYNEQF

abundance: NA
j_gene: TRBJ2-6
v_gene: TRBV5-1
CDR3aa: ASSWGTSGANVLT

abundance: NA
j_gene: TRBJ2-5
v_gene: TRBV5-8
CDR3aa: ASSYRERGETQY